This T cell receptor beta chain was recorded in a study of early T cells in non-severe SARS-CoV-2 infection. Study overall: Bulk RNA from unsorted whole blood was sequenced; chains were unpaired.

The CDR3 contains 15 residues. The V gene lost 0 bases and the J gene lost 3 bases, with 12 bases spanning the gap. From germline, CDR1 is GTSNPN and CDR2 SVGIG (reference sequence). Each CDR3 protein gets one entry after TCRdb re-called the 5' RACE reads with MiXCR. Of 55,000 to 70,000 distinct CDR3 sequences detected, 4.9% appear once; the ten largest clones hold just under 5%. This clonotype was seen repeatedly, ten times or more. The chain joins TRBV30 to TRBJ2-1; D is possibly TRBD1 (7 bases). The TCR was taken from an adult who was a healthcare worker with PCR-confirmed SARS-CoV-2 infection or an uninfected control (not recorded which). The sample comprised whole blood. The DNA of the CDR3 is TGTGCCTGGAGTGTAGGAGGGGGCCTCTACAATGAGCAGTTCTTC. Translation: CAWSVGGGLYNEQFF. The variable domain in full, completed from reference TRBV30 and TRBJ2-1, reads SQTIHQWPATLVQPVGSPLSLECTVEGTSNPNLYWYRQAAGRGLQLLFYSVGIGQISSEVPQNLSASRPQDRQFILSSKKLLLSDSGFYLCAWSVGGGLYNEQFFGPGTRLTVL.